Shown below are 10 T cell receptor beta chains from a single sample sequenced in a study of radiation and T cells in renal cell carcinoma. Assay: immunoSEQ multiplex PCR; the TCRdb copy retains only in-frame clones and omits some. This table has some 80,000 clones, 70% to 90% appearing once. Stated time point: blood 4 weeks post-SBRT, at nephrectomy. Treatment described: 15 Gy SBRT to primary tumor, nephrectomy 4 weeks later. Sequenced material: blood, taken from a patient whose treatment included radiotherapy and nephrectomy. These receptor sequences come from a woman aged 60 to 75 with renal cell carcinoma.

The chain uses TRBV5-6 and TRBJ2-7; no clear D gene. Per germline, CDR1 SGHDT and CDR2 YYEEEE. The CDR3 loop spans 13 amino acids. V dropped 2 bases and J dropped 2 bases, with 8 bases sitting between them. The DNA for the CDR3 is TGTGCCAGCAGCTTAGGGCCAGCCTACGAGCAGTACTTC. This gives the protein CASSLGPAYEQYF.

The rearrangement links TRBV19 to TRBJ1-2, with D possibly matching TRBD1 (6 bases). The CDR3 has 15 residues. Trimming removed 4 bases at V and 3 bases at J, with 15 bases between. CDR1 LNHDA and CDR2 SQIVND come from the germline V gene (reference sequence). The CDR3 sequence: CASSRGWDTHYGYTF. The CDR3 bases are TGTGCCAGTAGTAGAGGGTGGGACACCCACTATGGCTACACCTTC.

The rearrangement joins TRBV5-1 to TRBJ2-3; the match to TRBD2 covers 15 bases. The CDR3 is 17 amino acids. Germline values: CDR1 SGHRS, CDR2 YFSETQ. With V trimmed by 0 bases and J by 3 bases, 2 bases remained unmatched. The DNA of the CDR3 is TGCGCCAGCAGCTTGGCCGGGACTAGCGGGGGGACAGATACGCAGTATTTT. Encoded protein: CASSLAGTSGGTDTQYF. The whole variable domain, filled in from reference TRBV5-1 and TRBJ2-3, reads KAGVTQTPRYLIKTRGQQVTLSCSPISGHRSVSWYQQTPGQGLQFLFEYFSETQRNKGNFPGRFSGRQFSNSRSEMNVSTLELGDSALYLCASSLAGTSGGTDTQYFGPGTRLTVL.

The rearrangement joins TRBV4-3 to TRBJ2-1; TRBD2 agrees at 11 bases. CDR3 length: 16 amino acids. The junction had 8 bases not matched to a gene; V was cut back by 0 bases and J by 10 bases. Germline CDR1 is LGHNA and CDR2 is YSLEER. The CDR3 DNA reads as TGCGCCAGCAGCCAAGAGAGGACTAGCGGGCTAGGAGAGCAGTTCTTC. As protein: CASSQERTSGLGEQFF.

The rearrangement uses TRBV5-4 and TRBJ1-1; unclear D gene. The CDR3 runs 13 residues. CDR1 and CDR2 (germline): SGHNT, YYREEE (reference sequence). V was cut by 3 bases and J by 6 bases, with 12 bases left in between. Written as DNA, the CDR3 is TGTGCCAGCAGCTCAAGTCAATCTTCTGAAGCTTTCTTT. This codes for CASSSSQSSEAFF.

The genes are TRBV5-1 and TRBJ2-2; D ambiguous. This CDR3 is 17 amino acids long. V lost 4 bases to trimming and J lost 0 bases, with 16 bases between them. Per germline, CDR1 SGHRS and CDR2 YFSETQ. CDR3 bases: TGCGCCAGCAGCCCCGCCGTGGGGATCGCGAACACCGGGGAGCTGTTTTTT. Protein product: CASSPAVGIANTGELFF.

This chain links TRBV28 with TRBJ2-5; D perhaps matches TRBD2 (6 bases). From germline, CDR1 is MDHEN and CDR2 SYDVKM. Trimming left V 5 bases short and J 5 bases short, with 15 bases between. CDR3 size: 14 residues. CDR3 in amino acids: CASSPWRGGETQYF. The CDR3 nucleotides read TGTGCCAGCAGTCCCTGGAGGGGCGGGGAGACCCAGTACTTC.

V is TRBV6-4 and J is TRBJ1-5; 7 bases align to TRBD1. Germline trimming cut 8 bases from V and 0 bases from J; bases unmatched to any gene: 22. CDR1 is MRHNA, CDR2 SNTAGT, per germline. This CDR3 has 20 amino acids. The CDR3 coding sequence is TGTGCCAGCTTCCTGGGTGGTCTACGGGACAGAGAGTATAGCAATCAGCCCCAGCATTTT. It codes for CASFLGGLRDREYSNQPQHF.

The J gene is TRBJ2-5, the V gene TRBV7-3; D assignment may be TRBD1 or TRBD2 (5 bases each). Trimming pared 6 bases from V and 2 bases from J, leaving 16 bases between. CDR1 SGHTA and CDR2 FQGTGA come from the germline V gene. The CDR3 contains 15 residues. CDR3 amino acids: CASSVDPGRQETQYF. The CDR3 DNA reads TGTGCCAGCAGTGTGGATCCGGGACGGCAAGAGACCCAGTACTTC.

V is TRBV5-6 and J is TRBJ2-7; 9 bases align to TRBD1. The CDR3 is 18 amino acids. Germline values: CDR1 SGHDT, CDR2 YYEEEE. V was pared by 0 bases and J by 1 base, with 11 bases of the junction left unmatched. CDR3 loop: CASSLEHSADRGSYEQYF. The CDR3 DNA sequence: TGTGCCAGCAGCTTGGAGCATTCGGCGGACAGGGGATCCTACGAGCAGTACTTC.